The 26 T cell receptor beta chains reported below all come from one sample, sequenced in a study of blood T cells in healthy people across ages. A second about 7 to 11 cycle PCR used barcoded and J-beta primers. A single record per CDR3 protein comes from TCRdb applying MiXCR to the 5' RACE reads. The sample lists approximately 1.5 million distinct CDR3 sequences, under 55% seen once, with roughly 3.7% in the top ten. The sequencing input was blood. The origin of the receptors is a woman between 18 and 29 years old in good health.

J is TRBJ1-2 and V is TRBV19; TRBD1 aligns across 7 bases. CDR1 is LNHDA, CDR2 SQIVND, per germline (reference sequence). The junction had 14 bases not matched to a gene; V was cut back by 5 bases and J by 8 bases. The CDR3 length is 15 residues. The DNA of the CDR3 is TGTGCCAGTAGTCCGCAATCGACAGGGCGGGGAGGCTACACCTTC. Protein: CASSPQSTGRGGYTF.

The genes are TRBV11-2 and TRBJ2-1; a weak D match, TRBD2 (6 bases). The CDR3 contains 16 residues. V lost 1 base, J lost 8 bases, and 18 bases lay in between. The germline V gene has CDR1 SGHAT and CDR2 FQNNGV. The CDR3 loop reads CASSLGGDFLPHEQFF. CDR3 DNA: TGTGCCAGCAGCTTAGGTGGGGACTTTCTACCCCATGAGCAGTTCTTC.

This clonotype was counted a few times. The chain carries TRBV7-8 and TRBJ1-4, with 8 bases that match TRBD1. Looked up from germline, CDR1 is SGHVS and CDR2 is FQNEAQ. The CDR3 has 18 amino acids. The CDR3 reads CAPRIRVGRQGKYEKLFF. Written as DNA, the CDR3 is TGTGCTCCGCGAATAAGGGTCGGACGACAGGGGAAATATGAAAAACTGTTTTTT. The entire variable domain, with the rest obtained from reference TRBV7-8 and TRBJ1-4, is as follows: GAGVSQSPRYKVAKRGQDVALRCDPISGHVSLFWYQQALGQGPEFLTYFQNEAQLDKSGLPSDRFFAERPEGSVSTLKIQRTQQEDSAVYLCAPRIRVGRQGKYEKLFFGSGTQLSVL.

V and J are TRBV2 and TRBJ2-3; D ambiguous. Germline V lookup: CDR1 SNHLY, CDR2 FYNNEI. V shed 4 bases and J shed 7 bases, with 6 bases lying between them. The CDR3 is made up of 11 amino acids. The CDR3 region is CASSVEHTQYF. CDR3 DNA: TGTGCCAGCAGTGTGGAACATACGCAGTATTTT.

The chain couples TRBV5-8 to TRBJ1-5; TRBD1 agrees at 8 bases. CDR1 SGHTS and CDR2 YDEGEE come from the germline V gene. V was clipped by 4 bases and J by 7 bases; unmatched bases: 10. This CDR3 contains 15 residues. Here the CDR3 reads CASSTGQERSQPQHF. As DNA, the CDR3 is TGTGCCAGCAGCACGGGACAGGAGAGAAGCCAGCCCCAGCATTTT.

The V call is TRBV6-5, the J call TRBJ2-6; D gene uncertain. CDR3 size: 16 residues. Germline assignment: CDR1 MNHEY and CDR2 SVGAGI. V lost 2 bases and J 2 bases, leaving 10 bases between the germline ends. CDR3 coding DNA: TGTGCCAGCAGTTACCTAGGCGGCCCTGGGGCCAACGTCCTGACTTTC. It codes for CASSYLGGPGANVLTF.

The chain is built from TRBV7-2 and TRBJ2-5; D possibly corresponds to TRBD1 (6 bases). Germline CDR1 reads SGHTA; CDR2 reads FQGNSA. This CDR3 is built from 14 residues. The V and J ends lost 5 bases and 11 bases respectively, with 21 bases between them. The CDR3 DNA is TGTGCCAGCAGCCAACGCGAGGGAGAGGGGGAGCAGTACTTC. Its translation is CASSQREGEGEQYF.

There are a few counts of this clonotype. The chain couples TRBV7-9 to TRBJ2-3; TRBD2 matches at 11 bases. Germline V gene lookup returns CDR1 SEHNR and CDR2 FQNEAQ (reference sequence). J was trimmed by 4 bases and V by 5 bases; bases with no gene match: 8. CDR3 length: 16 amino acids. In DNA, the CDR3 is TGTGCCAGCAGCCCACTAGCGGGGGTCTCCGCAGATACGCAGTATTTT. Protein: CASSPLAGVSADTQYF.

CDR3 sequence (DNA): TGTGCCAGCAGTAGCCCTCTAGCGGGGGTCACAGATACGCAGTATTTT. Residues: CASSSPLAGVTDTQYF. V and J are TRBV6-1 and TRBJ2-3; 10 bases agree with TRBD2. This CDR3 is built from 16 residues. The V and J ends lost 5 bases and 2 bases, in that order; junction bases with no gene match: 7. Germline V lookup: CDR1 MNHNS, CDR2 SASEGT.

The table lists this clonotype with a few counts. This rearrangement joins TRBV7-9 to TRBJ1-1; TRBD1 matches at 9 bases. Unmatched junction bases numbered 11, after V lost 5 bases and J lost 7 bases. The CDR3 consists of 15 residues. Looked up from germline, CDR1 is SEHNR and CDR2 is FQNEAQ (reference sequence). CDR3 in amino acids: CASSPTTGGKDEAFF. The CDR3 DNA sequence: TGTGCCAGCAGCCCAACTACAGGGGGCAAGGATGAAGCTTTCTTT.

The chain has TRBV6-2 or TRBV6-3 and TRBJ2-6; no clear D gene. CDR1 is MNHEY, CDR2 SVGEGT, per germline. V was cut by 4 bases and J by 5 bases, with 12 bases left in between. The CDR3 totals 15 residues. The DNA for the CDR3 is TGTGCCAGCAGTTCCCCTAGTTCCTGGGCCAACGTCCTGACTTTC. The encoded protein is CASSSPSSWANVLTF.

The DNA for the CDR3 is TGCAGCGTTGGTCAAGGGGTCGACACTGAAGCTTTCTTT. Protein sequence: CSVGQGVDTEAFF. The rearrangement joins TRBV29-1 to TRBJ1-1; tentatively, D is TRBD1 (5 bases). The CDR3 is 13 amino acids. Trimming took 4 bases from V and 3 from J, leaving 12 bases between them. Germline V CDR1 and CDR2: SQVTM, ANQGSEA.

This chain connects TRBV14 to TRBJ1-5; a possible D gene is TRBD1 (5 bases). V dropped 0 bases and J dropped 6 bases, with 15 bases sitting between them. This CDR3 contains 16 residues. The V gene's germline CDR1 is SGHDN and CDR2 FVKESK. The CDR3 is CASSQDHLRETQPQHF. The CDR3 nucleotides read TGTGCCAGCAGCCAAGATCATCTCAGGGAAACTCAGCCCCAGCATTTT. Together with reference TRBV14 and TRBJ1-5, the CDR3 gives the full variable domain: EAGVTQFPSHSVIEKGQTVTLRCDPISGHDNLYWYRRVMGKEIKFLLHFVKESKQDESGMPNNRFLAERTGGTYSTLKVQPAELEDSGVYFCASSQDHLRETQPQHFGDGTRLSIL.

V is TRBV25-1 and J is TRBJ2-7; D gene unclear. V lost 3 bases and J 0 bases, leaving 6 bases between the germline ends. Germline lookup yields CDR1 MGHDK and CDR2 SYGVNS. The CDR3 has 13 residues. DNA of the CDR3: TGTGCCAGCAGTGAGGCGGACTCCTACGAGCAGTACTTC. Protein sequence: CASSEADSYEQYF.

A few counts support this clonotype. Here the CDR3 reads CSANGVGTEAFF. The CDR3 region has the DNA TGCAGTGCTAACGGGGTGGGGACTGAAGCTTTCTTT. The rearrangement links TRBV20-1 to TRBJ1-1, with D uncertain. V was clipped by 4 bases and J by 5 bases, with 11 bases between them. Germline loops: CDR1 DFQATT, CDR2 SNEGSKA (reference sequence). The CDR3 has 12 residues.

In its sample, this clonotype was seen many times. Sequence at one end of the junction differs from germline and may be a read error. This rearrangement joins TRBV12-3 or TRBV12-4 to TRBJ1-1, with D perhaps matching TRBD1 (5 bases). The CDR3 has 12 residues. The CDR3 DNA is TGCGCCAGCAGCCCCGGAGGGGCTGAAGCTTTCTTT. This gives the protein CASSPGGAEAFF.

The chain recombines TRBV3-1 with TRBJ1-2; no definite D call. This CDR3 has 15 residues. Per the germline V gene, CDR1 is LGHDT and CDR2 is YNNKEL (reference sequence). V lost 0 bases to trimming and J lost 8 bases, with 16 bases between them. The CDR3 loop is CASSQDGTDSYGYTF. CDR3 DNA: TGTGCCAGCAGCCAAGATGGCACGGATTCTTACGGCTACACCTTC.

The V and J genes are TRBV20-1 and TRBJ1-5; D not certain. The germline V and J ends were trimmed by 3 bases and 5 bases, with 8 bases remaining between them. Looked up from germline, CDR1 is DFQATT and CDR2 is SNEGSKA (reference sequence). The CDR3 is made up of 12 amino acids. The chain's CDR3 is CSASGVDQPQHF. Here the CDR3 DNA reads TGCAGTGCTAGTGGGGTGGATCAGCCCCAGCATTTT.

The V and J genes are TRBV7-2 and TRBJ2-3, with 8 bases that match TRBD2. Germline CDR1 is SGHTA and CDR2 is FQGNSA. This CDR3 spans 15 amino acids. J lost 3 bases, V lost 3 bases, and 5 bases had no gene match. CDR3 loop: CASSFRAGETDTQYF. DNA of the CDR3: TGTGCCAGCAGCTTCAGAGCGGGGGAGACAGATACGCAGTATTTT.

The gene calls are TRBV12-3 or TRBV12-4 and TRBJ2-2, with 11 bases lining up with TRBD2. The CDR3 runs 17 residues. V lost 3 bases, J lost 3 bases, and 6 bases stayed unmatched. CDR3 residues: CASSFEVAGGYTGELFF. DNA for the CDR3: TGTGCCAGCAGTTTCGAGGTAGCGGGGGGGTACACCGGGGAGCTGTTTTTT.

This clonotype was found many times. The DNA for the CDR3 is TGTGCCATCACCCGGACTAGCGGGAGTAGCTCCTACAATGAGCAGTTCTTC. Amino acids: CAITRTSGSSSYNEQFF. This chain connects TRBV10-3 to TRBJ2-1; TRBD2 aligns across 13 bases. V dropped 7 bases and J dropped 0; count of bases not matched to a gene: 6. The CDR3 contains 17 residues. Germline loops: CDR1 ENHRY, CDR2 SYGVKD.

This chain connects TRBV12-3 or TRBV12-4 to TRBJ2-7, with 9 bases lining up with TRBD1. The J call may be incorrect, as the DNA end agrees better with TRBJ2-5. The length of the CDR3 is 15 residues. Here the CDR3 reads CASRGDRDKVETQYF. The CDR3 bases are TGTGCCAGCAGAGGGGACAGGGATAAGGTAGAGACCCAGTACTTC.

The chain uses TRBV7-2 and TRBJ2-7; 7 nucleotides agree with TRBD1. The J segment lost 2 bases and the V segment lost 5 bases, leaving 12 bases of the junction unmatched. Germline loops: CDR1 SGHTA, CDR2 FQGNSA. There are 16 residues in the CDR3. Written as DNA, the CDR3 is TGTGCCAGCAGCCGTCCGGTGACAGGGTCTACCTACGAGCAGTACTTC. Its protein is CASSRPVTGSTYEQYF.

The J gene is TRBJ1-4, the V gene TRBV20-1, with D perhaps matching TRBD1 (5 bases). The CDR3 covers 13 residues. Germline V CDR1 and CDR2: DFQATT, SNEGSKA (reference sequence). DNA for the CDR3: TGCAATGCCCCCACACAGGTGGAGGAAAAACTGTTTTTT. Translated, it gives CNAPTQVEEKLFF.

Points on this clonotype: A junction end diverges from the germline sequence, so it may reflect a read error. V gene TRBV7-2 combines with J gene TRBJ2-3; 7 positions match TRBD2. Germline V gives CDR1 SGHTA, CDR2 FQGNSA. CDR3 size: 14 residues. In nucleotides, the CDR3 is TGTGCCCGCAGCTCCCCAGCGGGGCTAAATACGCAGTATTTT. Its protein is CARSSPAGLNTQYF.

This clonotype was counted only a few times. This chain uses TRBV5-1 with TRBJ2-3; 11 bases are shared with TRBD2. V lost 1 base to trimming and J lost 3 bases; unmatched junction nucleotides: 10. This CDR3 is built from 18 residues. CDR1 and CDR2 (germline): SGHRS, YFSETQ. CDR3 residues: CASSLIPLAGGGTDTQYF. In DNA, the CDR3 is TGCGCCAGCAGCTTGATCCCTCTAGCGGGGGGAGGGACAGATACGCAGTATTTT.